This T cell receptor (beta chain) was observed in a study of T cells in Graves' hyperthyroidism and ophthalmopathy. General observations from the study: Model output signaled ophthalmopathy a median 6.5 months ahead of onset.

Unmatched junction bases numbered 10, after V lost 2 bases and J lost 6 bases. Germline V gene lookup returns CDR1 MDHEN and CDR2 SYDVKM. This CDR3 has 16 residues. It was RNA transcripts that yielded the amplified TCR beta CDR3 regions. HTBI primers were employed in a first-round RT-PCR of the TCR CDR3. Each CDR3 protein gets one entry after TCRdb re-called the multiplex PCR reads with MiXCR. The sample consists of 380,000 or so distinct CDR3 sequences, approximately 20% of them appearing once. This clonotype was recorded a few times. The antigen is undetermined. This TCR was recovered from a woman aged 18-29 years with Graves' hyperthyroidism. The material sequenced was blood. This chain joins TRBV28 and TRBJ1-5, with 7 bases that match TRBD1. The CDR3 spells CASSLRGRVISQPQHF. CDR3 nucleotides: TGTGCCAGCAGTTTAAGGGGGCGCGTAATATCTCAGCCCCAGCATTTT.